The T cell receptor beta chain under discussion was sequenced for a study of cytomegalovirus exposure and HLA in healthy donors. Study-wide background: An earlier analysis identified 117 million unique TCR beta sequences in about 190 million T cells. Study conclusions and caveats: Reported results showed that the classifier diagnosed cytomegalovirus status with high specificity and sensitivity.

Amplification used 60 Vbeta primers and 13 Jbeta primers. Using immunoSEQ multiplex PCR, the repertoire was profiled, and TCRdb retains in-frame clones only, with some absent. Counted here are around 130,000 clones, roughly 76% occurring once; the ten biggest clones make up 1.2%. Details on this clone: The antigen remains undetermined.

CDR3 length: 12 residues. The germline CDR1 and CDR2 sequences are SEHNR and FQNEAQ (reference sequence). Trimming stripped 5 bases from V and 7 bases from J, with 8 bases between. The chain links TRBV7-9 to TRBJ2-2; D is unclear. The receptor was isolated from a female donor in good health and CMV-seronegative. Input material: PBMCs. The CDR3 protein is CASSEEIGELFF. CDR3 DNA sequence: TGTGCCAGCAGCGAAGAGATCGGGGAGCTGTTTTTT.